The clone carrying this T cell receptor beta chain has just a few counts. Antigen unknown. MiXCR was run by TCRdb on the 5' RACE reads, yielding one entry per CDR3 protein. The repertoire has 180,000 or so distinct CDR3 sequences, 16% of them found once; the top ten carry about 2.1%. These data originate in a study of T-cell memory formation after mild COVID-19. The overall study: Clusters of TCRs were largely donor specific. Study outcomes and limitations: Pre-infection memory contained some responding clones, which suggested that cross-reactive memory had joined.

CDR1 and CDR2 from the germline V gene are SGHRS and YFSETQ. This CDR3 spans 13 amino acids. V gave up 5 bases and J gave up 7 bases, with 13 bases separating them. The specimen sequenced was PBMCs or a T cell subset sorted from them (not recorded which). This clonotype was obtained from an adult woman who had mild COVID-19 (a few samples of this study predate the infection). Cell type and time point are not known. The genes are TRBV5-1 and TRBJ2-1; no clear D gene. DNA of the CDR3: TGCGCCAGCAGTTCCGGACCTCTGAATGAGCAGTTCTTC. Translated: CASSSGPLNEQFF.